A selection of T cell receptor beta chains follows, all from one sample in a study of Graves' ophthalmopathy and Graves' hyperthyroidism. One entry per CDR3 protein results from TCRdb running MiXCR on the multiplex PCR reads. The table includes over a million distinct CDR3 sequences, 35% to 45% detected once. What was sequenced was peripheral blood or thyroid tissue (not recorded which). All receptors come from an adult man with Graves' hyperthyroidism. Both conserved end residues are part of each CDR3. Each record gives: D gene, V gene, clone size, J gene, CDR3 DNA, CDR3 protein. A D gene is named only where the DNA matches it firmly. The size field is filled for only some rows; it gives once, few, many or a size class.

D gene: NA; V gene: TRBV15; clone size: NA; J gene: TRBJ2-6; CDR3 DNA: TGTGCCACCACGGAGCGGGTGGATGGGGCCAACGTCCTGACTTTC; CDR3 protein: CATTERVDGANVLTF
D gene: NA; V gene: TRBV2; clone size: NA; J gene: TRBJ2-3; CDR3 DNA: TGTGCCAGCAGTTACAGGCCCACAGATACGCAGTATTTC; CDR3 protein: CASSYRPTDTQYF
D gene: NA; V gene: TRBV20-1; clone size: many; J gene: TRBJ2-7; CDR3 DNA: TGCAGTGCTAGAGATAAGGCTACCTTCTACGAGCAGTACTTC; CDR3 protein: CSARDKATFYEQYF
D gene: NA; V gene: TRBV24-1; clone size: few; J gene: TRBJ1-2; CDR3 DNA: TGTGCCACGGGAACCGAACAGGGTGGGGGCTACACCTTC; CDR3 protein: CATGTEQGGGYTF
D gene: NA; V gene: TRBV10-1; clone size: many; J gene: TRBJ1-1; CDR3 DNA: TGCGCCAGCAGTGACCGGGGCTGGACTGAAGCTTTCTTT; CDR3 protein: CASSDRGWTEAFF
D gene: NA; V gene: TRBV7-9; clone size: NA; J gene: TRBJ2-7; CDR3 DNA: TGTGCCAGCAGCCTACAGGAACGGTCCTACGAGCAGTACTTC; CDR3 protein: CASSLQERSYEQYF
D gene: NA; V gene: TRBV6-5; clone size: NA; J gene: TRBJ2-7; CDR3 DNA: TGTGCCACCTCCGGGACTTCGGCCTACGAGCAGTACTTC; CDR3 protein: CATSGTSAYEQYF
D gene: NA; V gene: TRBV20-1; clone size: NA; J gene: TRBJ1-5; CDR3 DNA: TGCAGTGCTATACTCGACAATCAGCCCCAGCATTTT; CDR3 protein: CSAILDNQPQHF
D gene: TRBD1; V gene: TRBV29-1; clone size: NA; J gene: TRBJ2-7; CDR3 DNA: TGCACCGTTGAGGGGGCAAAGTACGAGCAGTACTTC; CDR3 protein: CTVEGAKYEQYF
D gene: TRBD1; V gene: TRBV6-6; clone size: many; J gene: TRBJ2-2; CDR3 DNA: TGTGCCAGTACTGGGACAGCGAACACCGGGGAGCTGTTTTTT; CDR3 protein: CASTGTANTGELFF
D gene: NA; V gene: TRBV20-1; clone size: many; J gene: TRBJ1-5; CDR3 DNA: TGCAGTGCTAGGGGGGGGTATAATCAGCCCCAGCATTTT; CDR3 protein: CSARGGYNQPQHF
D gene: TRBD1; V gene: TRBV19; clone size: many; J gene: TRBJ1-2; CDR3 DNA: TGTGCCAGTGGGACAGGGACCTATGGCTACACCTTC; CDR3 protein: CASGTGTYGYTF
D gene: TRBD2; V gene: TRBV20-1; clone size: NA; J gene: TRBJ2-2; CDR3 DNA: TGCAGTGCTACTTTCGTAGCGGGGGGGACCGGGGAGCTGTTTTTT; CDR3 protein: CSATFVAGGTGELFF
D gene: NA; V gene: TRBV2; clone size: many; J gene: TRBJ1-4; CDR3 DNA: TGTGCCAGCACCGAAAGGGGCTCAACTAATGAAAAACTGTTTTTT; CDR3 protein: CASTERGSTNEKLFF
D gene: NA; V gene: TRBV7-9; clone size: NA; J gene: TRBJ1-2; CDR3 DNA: TGTGCCGGCTGGGGCGATGCTGATGGCTACACCTTC; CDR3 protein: CAGWGDADGYTF
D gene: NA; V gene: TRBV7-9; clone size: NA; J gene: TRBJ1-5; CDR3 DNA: TGTGCCAGCAGCTTCGGAGCTAGCGGGGGAGAGACCCAGCATTTT; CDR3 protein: CASSFGASGGETQHF
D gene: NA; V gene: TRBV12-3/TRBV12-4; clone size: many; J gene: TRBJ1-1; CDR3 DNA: TGTGCCAGCAGCTTCCGGGGTTCCACTGAAGCTTTCTTT; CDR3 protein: CASSFRGSTEAFF
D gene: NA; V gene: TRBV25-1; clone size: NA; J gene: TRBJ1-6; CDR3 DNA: TGTGCCAGCAGTCCCGGAGCCGACCCCAGTTCACCCCTCCACTTT; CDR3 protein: CASSPGADPSSPLHF
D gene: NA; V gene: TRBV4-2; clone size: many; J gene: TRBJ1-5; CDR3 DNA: TGTGCCAGCAGCCAAGACGTGGGGGATAGCAATCAGCCCCAGCATTTT; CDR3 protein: CASSQDVGDSNQPQHF
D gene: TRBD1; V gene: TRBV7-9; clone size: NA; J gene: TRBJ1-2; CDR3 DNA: TGTGCCAGCAGCTCCAAGGGGGGACAGGGGGCCGGCTACACCTTC; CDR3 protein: CASSSKGGQGAGYTF
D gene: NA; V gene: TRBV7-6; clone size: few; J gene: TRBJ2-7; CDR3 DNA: TGTGCCAGCAGCCTGCTAATCGACAGGTACCCTTACGAGCAGTACTTC; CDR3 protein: CASSLLIDRYPYEQYF
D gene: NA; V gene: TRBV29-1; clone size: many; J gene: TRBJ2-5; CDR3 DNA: TGCAGCGTCCCGGGAGTCGTACAAGAGACCCAGTACTTC; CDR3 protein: CSVPGVVQETQYF
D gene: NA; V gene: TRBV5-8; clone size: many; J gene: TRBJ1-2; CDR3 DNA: TGTGCCAGCACCAAACTCCTGGGGACCTATGGCTACACCTTC; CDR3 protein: CASTKLLGTYGYTF
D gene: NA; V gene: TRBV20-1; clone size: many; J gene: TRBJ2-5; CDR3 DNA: TGCAGTGCTATGACCCTACAGGGATATGGAGAGACCCAGTACTTC; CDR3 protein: CSAMTLQGYGETQYF
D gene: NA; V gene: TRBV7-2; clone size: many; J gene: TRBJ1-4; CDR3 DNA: TGTGCCAGCAGCTTCGCAGGGGAAGAAAAACTGTTTTTT; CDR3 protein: CASSFAGEEKLFF
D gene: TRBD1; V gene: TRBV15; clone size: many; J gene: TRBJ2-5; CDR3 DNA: TGTGCCACCAGTACCGGGACAGGGCGGGAGACCCAGTACTTC; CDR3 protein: CATSTGTGRETQYF
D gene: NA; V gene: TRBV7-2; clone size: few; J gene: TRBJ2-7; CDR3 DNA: TGTGCCAGCAGCTTTGTAGCTGGACGGGGGGCCTCCTACGAGCAGTACTTC; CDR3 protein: CASSFVAGRGASYEQYF
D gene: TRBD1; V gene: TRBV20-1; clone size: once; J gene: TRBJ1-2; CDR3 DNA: TGCAGTGCCTCGACAGGGGGCGTCTATGGCTACACCTTC; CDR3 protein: CSASTGGVYGYTF
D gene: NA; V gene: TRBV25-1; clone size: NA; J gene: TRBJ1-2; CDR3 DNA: TGTGCCAGCAGAGATGACGGCGGCTACACCTTC; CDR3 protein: CASRDDGGYTF
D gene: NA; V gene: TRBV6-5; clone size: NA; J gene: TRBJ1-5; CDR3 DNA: TGTGCCAGCAGTGTTCAGCAAAATCAGCCCCAGCATTTT; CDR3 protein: CASSVQQNQPQHF
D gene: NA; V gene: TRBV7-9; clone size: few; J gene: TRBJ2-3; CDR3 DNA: TGTGCCAGCAGCTCCGGGGCCCACTTT; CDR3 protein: CASSSGAHF
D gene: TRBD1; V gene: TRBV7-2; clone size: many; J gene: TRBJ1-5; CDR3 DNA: TGTGCCAGCAGCTTGAGTCAGGGGGCCTCTCAGCCCCAGCATTTT; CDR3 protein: CASSLSQGASQPQHF
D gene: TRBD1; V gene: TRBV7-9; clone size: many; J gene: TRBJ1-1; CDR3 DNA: TGCGCCAGCAGCTTGACAGGGACGAACACTGAAGCTTTCTTT; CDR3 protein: CASSLTGTNTEAFF
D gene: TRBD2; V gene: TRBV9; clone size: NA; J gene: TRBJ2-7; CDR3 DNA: TGTGCCAGCAGCGTAGGTGGGGCTAGCGGTATCTACGAGCAGTACTTC; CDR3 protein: CASSVGGASGIYEQYF
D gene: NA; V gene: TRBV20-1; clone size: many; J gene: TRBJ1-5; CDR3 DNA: TGCAGTGCTAGAGACCCCGGGGCACAGGGAAATCAGCCCCAGCATTTT; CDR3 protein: CSARDPGAQGNQPQHF
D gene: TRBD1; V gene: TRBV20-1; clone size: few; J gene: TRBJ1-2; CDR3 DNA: TGCAGTGCTATCAGGGGGCTTGAAGGCTACACCTTC; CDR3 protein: CSAIRGLEGYTF
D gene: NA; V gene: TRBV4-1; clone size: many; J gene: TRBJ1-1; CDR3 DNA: TGCGCCAGCAGCCAACCGGGAACTGAAGCTTTCTTT; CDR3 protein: CASSQPGTEAFF
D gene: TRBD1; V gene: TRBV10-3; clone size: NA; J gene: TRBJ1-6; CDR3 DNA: TGTGCCATCAGTGGGACCGGGACAGGGGATAATTCACCCCTCCACTTT; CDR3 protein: CAISGTGTGDNSPLHF
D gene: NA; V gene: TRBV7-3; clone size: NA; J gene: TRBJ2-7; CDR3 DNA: TGTGCCAGCAGCTCCACTCTGACCGCAGGGAAAGGGCCCTACGAGCAGTACTTC; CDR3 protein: CASSSTLTAGKGPYEQYF
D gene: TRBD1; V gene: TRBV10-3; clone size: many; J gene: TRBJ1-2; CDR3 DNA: TGTGCCATCCTTACCACAGGGGGCGACTATGGCTACACCTTC; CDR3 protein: CAILTTGGDYGYTF
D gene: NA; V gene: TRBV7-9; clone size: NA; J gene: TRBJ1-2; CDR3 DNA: TGTGCCAGCACCCCACTTTGGACGCCTACCTACACCTTC; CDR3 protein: CASTPLWTPTYTF
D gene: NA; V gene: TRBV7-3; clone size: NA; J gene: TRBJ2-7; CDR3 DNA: TGTGCCAGCTCACCAGAAGGGGCTAGCTACGAGCAGTACTTC; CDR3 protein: CASSPEGASYEQYF
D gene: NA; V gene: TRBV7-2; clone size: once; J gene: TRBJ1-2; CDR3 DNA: TGTGCCAGCAGCTTAGGTTATGAGGAGAACTATGGCTACACCTTC; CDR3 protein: CASSLGYEENYGYTF
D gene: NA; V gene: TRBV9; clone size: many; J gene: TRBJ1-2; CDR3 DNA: TGTGCCAGCAGCACGGAAATAGGGGGTAGCGGCTACACCTTC; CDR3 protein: CASSTEIGGSGYTF
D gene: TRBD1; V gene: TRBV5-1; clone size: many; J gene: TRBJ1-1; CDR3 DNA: TGCGCCAGCAACAGGGACAGGGGGTCGCACACTGAAGCTTTCTTT; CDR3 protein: CASNRDRGSHTEAFF
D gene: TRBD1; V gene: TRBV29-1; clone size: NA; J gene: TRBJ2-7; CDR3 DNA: TGCAGCGTTAAGCCTGGGGACAGGGGGTCGAACGAGCAGTACTTC; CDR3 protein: CSVKPGDRGSNEQYF
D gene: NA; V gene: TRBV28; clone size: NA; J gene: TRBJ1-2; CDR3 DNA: TGTGCCAGCAGTCCCCATGCGCGAGGATATGGCTACACCTTC; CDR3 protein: CASSPHARGYGYTF
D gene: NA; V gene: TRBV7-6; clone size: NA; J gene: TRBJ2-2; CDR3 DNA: TGTGCCAGCAGCTTTCAGGCAGGCCGCACCGGGGAGCTGTTTTTT; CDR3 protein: CASSFQAGRTGELFF